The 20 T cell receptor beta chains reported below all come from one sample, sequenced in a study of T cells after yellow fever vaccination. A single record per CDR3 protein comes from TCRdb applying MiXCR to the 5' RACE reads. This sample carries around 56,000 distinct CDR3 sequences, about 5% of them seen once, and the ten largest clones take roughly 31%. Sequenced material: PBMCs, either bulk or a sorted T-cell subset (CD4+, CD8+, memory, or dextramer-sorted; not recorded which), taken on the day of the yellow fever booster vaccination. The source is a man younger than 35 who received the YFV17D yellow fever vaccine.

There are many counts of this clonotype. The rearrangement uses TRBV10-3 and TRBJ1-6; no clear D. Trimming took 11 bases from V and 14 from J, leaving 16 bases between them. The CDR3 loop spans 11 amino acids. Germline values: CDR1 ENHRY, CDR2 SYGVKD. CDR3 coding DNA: TGTGCCTCCGGGGAGGGTGCAACCCTCCACTTT. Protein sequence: CASGEGATLHF.

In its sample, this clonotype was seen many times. The CDR3 DNA reads as TGTGCCAGCAGCTTAGCGAGGCTGCTAGGAGCCAACGTCCTGACTTTC. Its translation: CASSLARLLGANVLTF. The V gene is TRBV7-9, the J gene TRBJ2-6; no reliable D call. V was clipped by 0 bases and J by 7 bases, with 13 bases between them. CDR1 and CDR2 from the germline V gene are SEHNR and FQNEAQ (reference sequence). There are 16 residues in the CDR3. The complete variable domain, with remaining parts taken from reference TRBV7-9 and TRBJ2-6, reads DTGVSQNPRHKITKRGQNVTFRCDPISEHNRLYWYRQTLGQGPEFLTYFQNEAQLEKSRLLSDRFSAERPKGSFSTLEIQRTEQGDSAMYLCASSLARLLGANVLTFGAGSRLTVL.

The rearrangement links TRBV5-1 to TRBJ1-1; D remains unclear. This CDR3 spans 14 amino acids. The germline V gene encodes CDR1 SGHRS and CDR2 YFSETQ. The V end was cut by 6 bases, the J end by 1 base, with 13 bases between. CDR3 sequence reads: CASNGSPRNTEAFF. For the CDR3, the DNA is TGCGCCAGCAATGGATCCCCCCGGAACACTGAAGCTTTCTTT.

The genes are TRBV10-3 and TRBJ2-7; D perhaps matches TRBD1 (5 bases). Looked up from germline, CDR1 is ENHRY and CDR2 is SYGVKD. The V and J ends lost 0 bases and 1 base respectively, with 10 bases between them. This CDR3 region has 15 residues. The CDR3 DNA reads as TGTGCCATCAGTGAGTCCCAGAAGGGGTCCTACGAGCAGTACGTC. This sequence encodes CAISESQKGSYEQYV.

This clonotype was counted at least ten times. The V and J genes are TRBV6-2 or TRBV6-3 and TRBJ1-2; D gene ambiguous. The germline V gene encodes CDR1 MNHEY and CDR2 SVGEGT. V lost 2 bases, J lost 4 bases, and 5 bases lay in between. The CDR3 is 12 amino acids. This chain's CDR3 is CASSYEVYGYTF. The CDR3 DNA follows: TGTGCCAGCAGTTACGAGGTCTATGGCTACACCTTC.

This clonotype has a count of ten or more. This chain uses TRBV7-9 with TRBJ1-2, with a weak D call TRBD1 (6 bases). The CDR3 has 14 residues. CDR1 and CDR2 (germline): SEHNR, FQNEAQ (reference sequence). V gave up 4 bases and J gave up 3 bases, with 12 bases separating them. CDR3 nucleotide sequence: TGTGCCAGCAGCTGGGGGGCCATAGACTATGGCTACACCTTC. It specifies CASSWGAIDYGYTF.

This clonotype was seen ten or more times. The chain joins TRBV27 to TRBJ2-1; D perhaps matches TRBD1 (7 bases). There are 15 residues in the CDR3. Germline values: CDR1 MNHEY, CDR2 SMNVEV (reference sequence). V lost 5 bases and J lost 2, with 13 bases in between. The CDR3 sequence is CASSLTGRPYNEQFF. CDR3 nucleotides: TGTGCCAGCAGTCTGACAGGGAGGCCCTACAATGAGCAGTTCTTC.

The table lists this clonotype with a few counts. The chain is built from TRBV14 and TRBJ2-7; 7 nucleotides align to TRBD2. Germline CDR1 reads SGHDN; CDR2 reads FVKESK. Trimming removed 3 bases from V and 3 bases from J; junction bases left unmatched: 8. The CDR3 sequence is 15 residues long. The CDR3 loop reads CASSHVAGGIYEQYF. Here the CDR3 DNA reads TGTGCCAGCAGCCACGTCGCCGGGGGGATCTACGAGCAGTACTTC.

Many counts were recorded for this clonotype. DNA for the CDR3: TGTGCCAGCAGTTCCGCGCGCTTCGAGCAGTACTTC. Residues: CASSSARFEQYF. This chain uses TRBV12-3 or TRBV12-4 with TRBJ2-7; D is unclear. V dropped 4 bases and J dropped 6 bases, with 10 bases sitting between them. CDR3 length: 12 residues.

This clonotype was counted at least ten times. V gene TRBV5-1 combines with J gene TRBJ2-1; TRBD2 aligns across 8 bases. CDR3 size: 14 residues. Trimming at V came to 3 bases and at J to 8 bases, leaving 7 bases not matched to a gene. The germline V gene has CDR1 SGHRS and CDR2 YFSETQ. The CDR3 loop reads CASSWMRGVDEQFF. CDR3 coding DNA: TGCGCCAGCAGCTGGATGCGGGGGGTCGATGAGCAGTTCTTC.

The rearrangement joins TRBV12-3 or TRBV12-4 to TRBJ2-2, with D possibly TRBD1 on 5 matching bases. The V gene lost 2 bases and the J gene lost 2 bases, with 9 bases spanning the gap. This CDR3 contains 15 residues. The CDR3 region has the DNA TGTGCCAGCAGTTTAAGGACAAGTAACACCGGGGAGCTGTTTTTT. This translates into CASSLRTSNTGELFF.

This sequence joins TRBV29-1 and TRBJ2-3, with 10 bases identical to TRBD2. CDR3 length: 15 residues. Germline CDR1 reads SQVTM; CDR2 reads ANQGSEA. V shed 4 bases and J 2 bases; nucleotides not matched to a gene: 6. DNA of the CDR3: TGCAGCGTTGTAACTAGCGGGGACCCCACAGATACGCAGTATTTT. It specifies CSVVTSGDPTDTQYF.

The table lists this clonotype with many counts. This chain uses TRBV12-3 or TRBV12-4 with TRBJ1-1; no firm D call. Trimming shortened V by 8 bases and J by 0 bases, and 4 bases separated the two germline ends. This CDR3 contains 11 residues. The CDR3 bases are TGTGCCAGCGGGGTGAACACTGAAGCTTTCTTT. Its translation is CASGVNTEAFF.

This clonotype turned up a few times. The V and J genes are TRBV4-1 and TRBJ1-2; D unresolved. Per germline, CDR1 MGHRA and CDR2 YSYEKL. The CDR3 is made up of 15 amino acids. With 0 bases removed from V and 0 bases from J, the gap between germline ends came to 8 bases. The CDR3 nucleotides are TGCGCCAGCAGCCAAGAAGAGGCTTCTAACTATGGCTACACCTTC. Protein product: CASSQEEASNYGYTF.

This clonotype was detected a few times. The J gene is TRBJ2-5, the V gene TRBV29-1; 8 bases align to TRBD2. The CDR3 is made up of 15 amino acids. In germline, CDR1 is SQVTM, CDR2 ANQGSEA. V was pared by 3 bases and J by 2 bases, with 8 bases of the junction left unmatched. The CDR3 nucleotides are TGCAGCGTTGACCTACTAGCGGATCTTCAAGAGACCCAGTACTTC. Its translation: CSVDLLADLQETQYF.

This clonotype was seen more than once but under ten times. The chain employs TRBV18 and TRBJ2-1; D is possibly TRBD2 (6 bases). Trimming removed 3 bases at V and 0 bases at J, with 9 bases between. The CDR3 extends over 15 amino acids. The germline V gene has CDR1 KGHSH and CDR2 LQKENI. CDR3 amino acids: CASSPAGYSYNEQFF. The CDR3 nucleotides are TGTGCCAGCTCACCGGCGGGATACTCCTACAATGAGCAGTTCTTC. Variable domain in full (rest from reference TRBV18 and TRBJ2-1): NAGVMQNPRHLVRRRGQEARLRCSPMKGHSHVYWYRQLPEEGLKFMVYLQKENIIDESGMPKERFSAEFPKEGPSILRIQQVVRGDSAAYFCASSPAGYSYNEQFFGPGTRLTVL.

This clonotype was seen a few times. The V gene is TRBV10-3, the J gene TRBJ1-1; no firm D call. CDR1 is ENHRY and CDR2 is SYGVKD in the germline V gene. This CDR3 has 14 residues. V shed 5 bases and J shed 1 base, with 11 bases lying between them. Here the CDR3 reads CAISPLGSNTEAFF. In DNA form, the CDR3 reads TGTGCCATCAGTCCATTGGGGTCGAACACTGAAGCTTTCTTT.

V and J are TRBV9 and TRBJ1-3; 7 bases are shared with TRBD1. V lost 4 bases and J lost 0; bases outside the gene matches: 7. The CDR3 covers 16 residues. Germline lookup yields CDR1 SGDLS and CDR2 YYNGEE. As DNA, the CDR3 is TGTGCCAGCAGCAGTCCCACAGGGGCCTCTGGAAACACCATATATTTT. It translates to CASSSPTGASGNTIYF.

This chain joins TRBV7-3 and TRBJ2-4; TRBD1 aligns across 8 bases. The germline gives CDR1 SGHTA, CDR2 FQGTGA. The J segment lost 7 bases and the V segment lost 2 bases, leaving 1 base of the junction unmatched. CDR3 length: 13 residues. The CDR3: CASSLGQGNIQYF. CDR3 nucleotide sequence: TGTGCCAGCAGCTTAGGACAGGGCAACATTCAGTACTTC.

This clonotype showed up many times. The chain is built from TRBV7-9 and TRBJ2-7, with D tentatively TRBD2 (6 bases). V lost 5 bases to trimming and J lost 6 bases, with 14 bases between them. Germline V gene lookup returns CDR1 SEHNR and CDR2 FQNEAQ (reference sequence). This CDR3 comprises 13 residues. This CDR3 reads CASSHPGLVEQYF. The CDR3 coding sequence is TGTGCCAGCAGCCACCCGGGACTCGTCGAGCAGTACTTC.